The clone carrying this T cell receptor beta chain was found once. Its antigen is still unknown. This CDR3 is 14 amino acids long. The V end was cut by 8 bases, the J end by 6 bases, with 20 bases between. Germline V gene lookup returns CDR1 SGHTS and CDR2 YDEGEE. The record originates from a study of T cell responses to AZD1222 COVID-19 vaccine. Here immunoSEQ multiplex PCR was the method, and the copy in TCRdb shows in-frame clones only, minus some. The profile covers around 100,000 clones, with roughly 84% appearing a single time and over 15% taken by the ten largest. Study-wide results and limits: Rises in breadth and depth of Spike-specific TCRs came after two AZD1222 doses. Donors, mostly white British, included more females; clonal diversity was possibly underestimated. Seropositive AZD1222 recipients at baseline numbered only 6 or 7. Nearly half of spike-specific TCRs reportedly target unmutated variant regions.

The chain joins TRBV5-8 to TRBJ1-1; D is perhaps TRBD1 (5 bases). This receptor was taken from an adult in good health. The source was peripheral blood, collected on day 0 of AZD1222 vaccination. The CDR3 coding sequence is TGTGCCAGGGGACGGGACTTCAGGATGGCTGAAGCTTTCTTT. Its protein product is CARGRDFRMAEAFF. Looking up the rest from reference TRBV5-8 and TRBJ1-1 gives the full variable domain: EAGVTQSPTHLIKTRGQQATLRCSPISGHTSVYWYQQALGLGLQFLLWYDEGEERNRGNFPPRFSGRQFPNYSSELNVNALELEDSALYLCARGRDFRMAEAFFGQGTRLTVV.